This T cell receptor beta chain stems from a study of shared clonotypes between healthy human individuals. Study-wide results and limits: The rarefaction results pointed to incomplete sorted-subset sequencing despite large depth.

Generated by immunoSEQ multiplex PCR, the TCRdb table keeps only in-frame clones and is missing some. The table has about 1.1 million clones, approximately 78% seen once. The CDR3 has 14 residues. The V gene lost 0 bases and the J gene lost 8 bases, with 11 bases spanning the gap. Germline-derived CDR1 and CDR2 are LGHNA and YNFKEQ. This clone occurred a few times. Its antigen is not identified. The TCR originated in a man aged 18 to 35 in good health. Some clones in this sample may be carry-over from other donors' samples. V gene TRBV4-2 combines with J gene TRBJ2-1; D is ambiguous. The sequenced sample was memory CD4+ T cells from PBMCs. The subset here: CD45RA-negative fraction. CDR3: CASSQDRWSDEQFF. CDR3 nucleotides: TGTGCCAGCAGCCAAGATAGGTGGAGCGATGAGCAGTTCTTC.